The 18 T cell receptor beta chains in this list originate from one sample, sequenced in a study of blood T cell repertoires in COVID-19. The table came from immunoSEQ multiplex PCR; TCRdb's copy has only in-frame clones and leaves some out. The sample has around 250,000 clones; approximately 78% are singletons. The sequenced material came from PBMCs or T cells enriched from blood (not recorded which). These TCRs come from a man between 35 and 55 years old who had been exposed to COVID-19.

The CDR3 nucleotides read TGCAGTGCTAGTAGCTCTGGACGGGACTACAATGAGCAGTTCTTC. Translation gives CSASSSGRDYNEQFF. This chain uses TRBV20-1 with TRBJ2-1; TRBD2 might be the D (5 bases). The CDR3 length is 15 residues. V gave up 3 bases and J gave up 3 bases, with 15 bases separating them. Germline V gives CDR1 DFQATT, CDR2 SNEGSKA (reference sequence).

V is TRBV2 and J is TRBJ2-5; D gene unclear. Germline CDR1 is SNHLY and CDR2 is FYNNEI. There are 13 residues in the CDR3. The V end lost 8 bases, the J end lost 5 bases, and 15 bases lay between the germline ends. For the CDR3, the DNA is TGTGCCAGCGGAGAGGTGTTGGTGGAGACCCAGTACTTC. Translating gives CASGEVLVETQYF.

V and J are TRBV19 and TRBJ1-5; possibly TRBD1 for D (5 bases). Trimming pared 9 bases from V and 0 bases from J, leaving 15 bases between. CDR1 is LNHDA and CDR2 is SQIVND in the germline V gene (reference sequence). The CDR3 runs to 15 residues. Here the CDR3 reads CASRGKGYSNQPQHF. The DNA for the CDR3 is TGTGCCAGCCGGGGGAAGGGATATAGCAATCAGCCCCAGCATTTT.

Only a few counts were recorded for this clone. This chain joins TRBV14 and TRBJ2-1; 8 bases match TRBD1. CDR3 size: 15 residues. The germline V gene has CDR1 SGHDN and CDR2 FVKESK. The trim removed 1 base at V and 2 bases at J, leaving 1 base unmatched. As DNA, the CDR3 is TGTGCCAGCAGCCAAGGACAGGGGCCCTACAATGAGCAGTTCTTC. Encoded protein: CASSQGQGPYNEQFF.

The CDR3 DNA reads TGCGCCAGCAGCTTCGGCGCGGGAGATTCCTACAATGAGCAGTTCTTC. Residues: CASSFGAGDSYNEQFF. The V call is TRBV5-1, the J call TRBJ2-1; 7 nucleotides agree with TRBD2. After removal of 2 bases from V and 1 base from J, the junction contained 6 bases not matched to a gene. There are 16 residues in the CDR3. The V gene's germline CDR1 is SGHRS and CDR2 YFSETQ.

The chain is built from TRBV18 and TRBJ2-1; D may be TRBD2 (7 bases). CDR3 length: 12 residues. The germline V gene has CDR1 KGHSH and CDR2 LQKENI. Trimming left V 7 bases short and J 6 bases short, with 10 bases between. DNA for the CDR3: TGTGCCAGCTTGGGAGGGGGCAATGAGCAGTTCTTC. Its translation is CASLGGGNEQFF. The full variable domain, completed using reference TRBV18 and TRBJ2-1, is NAGVMQNPRHLVRRRGQEARLRCSPMKGHSHVYWYRQLPEEGLKFMVYLQKENIIDESGMPKERFSAEFPKEGPSILRIQQVVRGDSAAYFCASLGGGNEQFFGPGTRLTVL.

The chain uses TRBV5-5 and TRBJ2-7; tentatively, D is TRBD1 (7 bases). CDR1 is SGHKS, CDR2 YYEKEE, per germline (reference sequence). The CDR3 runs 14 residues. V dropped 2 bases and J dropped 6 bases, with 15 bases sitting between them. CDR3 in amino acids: CASSFPRQGGEQYF. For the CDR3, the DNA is TGTGCCAGCAGCTTTCCTAGACAGGGAGGCGAGCAGTACTTC.

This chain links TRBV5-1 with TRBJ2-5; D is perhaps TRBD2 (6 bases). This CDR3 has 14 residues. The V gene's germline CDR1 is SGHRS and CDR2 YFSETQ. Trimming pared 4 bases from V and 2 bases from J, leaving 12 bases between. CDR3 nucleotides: TGCGCCAGCAGCGGAGGGTTTGCACAAGAGACCCAGTACTTC. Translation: CASSGGFAQETQYF.

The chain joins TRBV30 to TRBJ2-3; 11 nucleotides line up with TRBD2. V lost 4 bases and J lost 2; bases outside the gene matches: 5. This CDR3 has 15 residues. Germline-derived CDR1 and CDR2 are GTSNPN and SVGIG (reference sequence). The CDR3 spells CAWNLGLAVTDTQYF. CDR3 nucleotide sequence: TGTGCCTGGAACCTGGGACTAGCGGTCACAGATACGCAGTATTTT. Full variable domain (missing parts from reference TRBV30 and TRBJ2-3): SQTIHQWPATLVQPVGSPLSLECTVEGTSNPNLYWYRQAAGRGLQLLFYSVGIGQISSEVPQNLSASRPQDRQFILSSKKLLLSDSGFYLCAWNLGLAVTDTQYFGPGTRLTVL.

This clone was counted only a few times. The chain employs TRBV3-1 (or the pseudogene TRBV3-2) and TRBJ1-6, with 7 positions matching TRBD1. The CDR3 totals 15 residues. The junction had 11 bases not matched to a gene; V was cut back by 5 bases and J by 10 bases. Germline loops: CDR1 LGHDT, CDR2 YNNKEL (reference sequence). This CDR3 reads CASSSDGTVASPLHF. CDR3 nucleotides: TGTGCCAGCAGCTCCGACGGGACAGTCGCCTCACCCCTCCACTTT.

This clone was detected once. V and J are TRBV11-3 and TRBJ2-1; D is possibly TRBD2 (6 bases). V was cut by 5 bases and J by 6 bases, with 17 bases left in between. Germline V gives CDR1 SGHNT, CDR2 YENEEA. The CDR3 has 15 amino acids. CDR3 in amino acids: CASSRGPGGGNEQFF. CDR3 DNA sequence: TGTGCCAGCAGCCGTGGACCCGGGGGTGGCAATGAGCAGTTCTTC.

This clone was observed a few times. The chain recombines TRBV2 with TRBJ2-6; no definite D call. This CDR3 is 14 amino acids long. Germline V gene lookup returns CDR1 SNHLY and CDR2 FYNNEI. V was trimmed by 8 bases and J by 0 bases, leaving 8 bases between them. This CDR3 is CASGRASGANVLTF. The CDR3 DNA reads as TGTGCCAGCGGTAGAGCCTCTGGGGCCAACGTCCTGACTTTC.

Written as DNA, the CDR3 is TGTGCCAGCAGCTCCCGGGTAACGTTCACTGAAGCTTTCTTT. Amino acids: CASSSRVTFTEAFF. This rearrangement joins TRBV7-2 to TRBJ1-1; D is undetermined. This CDR3 has 14 residues. V lost 4 bases, J lost 4 bases, and 13 bases lay in between. Germline assignment: CDR1 SGHTA and CDR2 FQGNSA.

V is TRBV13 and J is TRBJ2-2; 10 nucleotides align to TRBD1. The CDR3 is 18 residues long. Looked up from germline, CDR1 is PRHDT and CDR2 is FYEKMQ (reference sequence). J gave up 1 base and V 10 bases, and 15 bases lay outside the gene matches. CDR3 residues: CATTGGQGSNWNTGELFF. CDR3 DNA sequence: TGTGCCACCACGGGGGGACAGGGGTCGAATTGGAACACCGGGGAGCTGTTTTTT.

This chain's CDR3 is CASSAHPTDSRSYEQYF. CDR3 coding DNA: TGTGCCAGCAGCGCCCACCCCACTGATTCCCGTTCCTACGAGCAGTACTTC. The chain has TRBV9 and TRBJ2-7, with D unresolved. The CDR3 totals 17 residues. Germline V gene sequence: CDR1 SGDLS, CDR2 YYNGEE. The V and J ends lost 3 bases and 1 base respectively, with 20 bases between them. Full variable domain (missing parts from reference TRBV9 and TRBJ2-7): DSGVTQTPKHLITATGQRVTLRCSPRSGDLSVYWYQQSLDQGLQFLIQYYNGEERAKGNILERFSAQQFPDLHSELNLSSLELGDSALYFCASSAHPTDSRSYEQYFGPGTRLTVT.

The CDR3 here is CASLAGLGEKLFF. In DNA form, the CDR3 reads TGTGCCAGCTTAGCAGGACTGGGCGAAAAACTGTTTTTT. The V gene is TRBV6-5, the J gene TRBJ1-4, with D hard to call. The germline V gene encodes CDR1 MNHEY and CDR2 SVGAGI. V dropped 8 bases and J dropped 8 bases, with 15 bases sitting between them. The CDR3 covers 13 residues.

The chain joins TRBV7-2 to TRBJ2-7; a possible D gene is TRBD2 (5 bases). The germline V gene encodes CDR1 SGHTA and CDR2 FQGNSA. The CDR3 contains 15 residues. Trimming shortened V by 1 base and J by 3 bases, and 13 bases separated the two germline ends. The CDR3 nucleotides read TGTGCCAGCAGCTTAGATCTAGGCGGGTTCTACGAGCAGTACTTC. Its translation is CASSLDLGGFYEQYF.

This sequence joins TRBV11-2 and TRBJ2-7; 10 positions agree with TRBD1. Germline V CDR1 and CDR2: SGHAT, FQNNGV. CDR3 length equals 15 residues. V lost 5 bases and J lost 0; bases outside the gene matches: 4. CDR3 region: CASSPGTGASYEQYF. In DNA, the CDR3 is TGTGCCAGCAGCCCGGGGACAGGGGCCTCCTACGAGCAGTACTTC. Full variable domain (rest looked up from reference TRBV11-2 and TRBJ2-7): EAGVAQSPRYKIIEKRQSVAFWCNPISGHATLYWYQQILGQGPKLLIQFQNNGVVDDSQLPKDRFSAERLKGVDSTLKIQPAKLEDSAVYLCASSPGTGASYEQYFGPGTRLTVT.